One sample yielded the 16 T cell receptor beta chains listed below, sequenced in a study of blood T cell repertoires in COVID-19 (TCRdb year 2020). Receptor amplification or capture employed the immunoSEQ multiplex PCR assay. The immuneACCESS repertoire file appears here via TCRdb, limited to in-frame rearrangements. These files lack a portion of the clones; in checked studies, under half of the deficit traces to unresolved V genes, and the cause of the others is not known. This sample holds 80,000 to 130,000 clones; approximately 91% were observed only once. 5.5% to 6.5% of the sample is held by the ten biggest clonotypes. The sample taken for sequencing was peripheral blood. Every receptor here comes from a woman aged 60-75 years with acute or convalescent COVID-19.

This sequence joins TRBV12-3 or TRBV12-4 and TRBJ1-2; D perhaps matches TRBD1 (6 bases). This CDR3 comprises 13 residues. V gave up 7 bases and J gave up 4 bases, with 13 bases separating them. The CDR3 sequence: CASTRQATYGYTF. CDR3 nucleotides: TGTGCCAGCACCAGACAGGCCACCTATGGCTACACCTTC.

This CDR3 is CASRDTGSNEKLFF. CDR3 in DNA: TGTGCCAGCAGGGACACAGGGTCTAATGAAAAACTGTTTTTT. V and J are TRBV3-1 (or the pseudogene TRBV3-2) and TRBJ1-4; perhaps TRBD1 as D (6 bases). This CDR3 is 14 amino acids long. V was cut by 6 bases and J by 3 bases, with 11 bases left in between. Germline V CDR1 and CDR2: LGHDT, YNNKEL (reference sequence).

V and J are TRBV7-6 and TRBJ2-7; 10 bases are shared with TRBD1. This CDR3 spans 15 amino acids. From germline, CDR1 is SGHVS and CDR2 FNYEAQ. The junction had 10 bases not matched to a gene; V was cut back by 5 bases and J by 6 bases. The CDR3 reads CASSPSGTGVGEQYF. The CDR3 coding sequence is TGTGCCAGCAGCCCCTCCGGGACAGGGGTTGGCGAGCAGTACTTC.

The chain combines TRBV6-1 with TRBJ2-3; D gene uncertain. Germline values: CDR1 MNHNS, CDR2 SASEGT. Trimming stripped 5 bases from V and 3 bases from J, with 6 bases between. CDR3 size: 12 residues. In DNA, the CDR3 is TGTGCCAGCAGTCCCACAACAGATACGCAGTATTTT. Amino acids: CASSPTTDTQYF.

This clone was seen a handful of times. V is TRBV4-2 and J is TRBJ2-2, with TRBD2 matching over 7 bases. The CDR3 is made up of 15 amino acids. The germline V gene has CDR1 LGHNA and CDR2 YNFKEQ. J was trimmed by 12 bases and V by 0 bases; bases with no gene match: 10. Here the CDR3 DNA reads TGTGCCAGCAGCCAAGATGGGGAGGGCAACAGGCAGCTGTTTTTT. This encodes CASSQDGEGNRQLFF.

A few counts support this clone. CDR3 in amino acids: CASSPPGGGRRTDTQYF. CDR3 coding DNA: TGTGCCAGCAGCCCTCCGGGGGGGGGACGCCGCACAGATACGCAGTATTTT. The rearrangement uses TRBV7-9 and TRBJ2-3; TRBD2 aligns across 8 bases. The CDR3 has 17 residues. Trimming removed 5 bases from V and 1 base from J; junction bases left unmatched: 11. Germline lookup yields CDR1 SEHNR and CDR2 FQNEAQ (reference sequence). The variable domain in full, completed from reference TRBV7-9 and TRBJ2-3, reads DTGVSQNPRHKITKRGQNVTFRCDPISEHNRLYWYRQTLGQGPEFLTYFQNEAQLEKSRLLSDRFSAERPKGSFSTLEIQRTEQGDSAMYLCASSPPGGGRRTDTQYFGPGTRLTVL.

V gene TRBV9 combines with J gene TRBJ2-7; TRBD1 matches 7 bases. This CDR3 spans 13 amino acids. The germline CDR1 and CDR2 sequences are SGDLS and YYNGEE. V trimming: 4 bases; J trimming: 6 bases; junction bases outside the gene matches: 7. As DNA, the CDR3 is TGTGCCAGCAGCCCGATGCCAGGGGGCGAGCAGTACTTC. Translation gives CASSPMPGGEQYF. The whole variable domain, remainder taken from reference TRBV9 and TRBJ2-7, is DSGVTQTPKHLITATGQRVTLRCSPRSGDLSVYWYQQSLDQGLQFLIQYYNGEERAKGNILERFSAQQFPDLHSELNLSSLELGDSALYFCASSPMPGGEQYFGPGTRLTVT.

The V and J genes are TRBV18 and TRBJ1-1; perhaps TRBD1 as D (6 bases). The ends were cut back, 3 bases at V and 5 bases at J, with 10 bases in the middle. The CDR3 has 13 amino acids. Germline V gene sequence: CDR1 KGHSH, CDR2 LQKENI. The CDR3 bases are TGTGCCAGCTCACCCGGGGGGCGAACTGAAGCTTTCTTT. Residues: CASSPGGRTEAFF. The full variable domain, with the rest looked up from reference TRBV18 and TRBJ1-1, is NAGVMQNPRHLVRRRGQEARLRCSPMKGHSHVYWYRQLPEEGLKFMVYLQKENIIDESGMPKERFSAEFPKEGPSILRIQQVVRGDSAAYFCASSPGGRTEAFFGQGTRLTVV.

This clone appeared a few times. This rearrangement joins TRBV11-1 to TRBJ2-4, with 7 bases aligning to TRBD1. V shed 3 bases, J shed 6 bases, and the junction held 5 bases outside the gene matches. The germline V gene has CDR1 SGHAT and CDR2 FQDESV (reference sequence). This CDR3 has 14 residues. CDR3 protein: CASSLRTGRNIQYF. The CDR3 DNA reads TGTGCCAGCAGCTTGAGGACAGGTCGAAACATTCAGTACTTC.

V and J are TRBV7-9 and TRBJ2-2; 7 bases are a match to TRBD2. Trimming cost V 5 bases and J 0 bases; bases outside gene matches: 9. The CDR3 runs 17 residues. Looked up from germline, CDR1 is SEHNR and CDR2 is FQNEAQ (reference sequence). CDR3 bases: TGTGCCAGCAGCACTTATGGAGCGGGGACGAACACCGGGGAGCTGTTTTTT. This codes for CASSTYGAGTNTGELFF.

The chain links TRBV6-1 to TRBJ2-3, with 8 bases identical to TRBD2. This CDR3 has 16 amino acids. Germline V CDR1 and CDR2: MNHNS, SASEGT. J lost 6 bases, V lost 2 bases, and 10 bases had no gene match. This chain's CDR3 is CASSENREGGTDTQYF. The DNA of the CDR3 is TGTGCCAGCAGTGAAAACCGGGAGGGGGGGACCGATACGCAGTATTTT.

This chain joins TRBV24-1 and TRBJ1-2; 7 positions agree with TRBD1. The V segment lost 4 bases and the J segment 8 bases; nucleotides outside the gene matches: 6. CDR3 length: 13 amino acids. From germline, CDR1 is KGHDR and CDR2 SFDVKD. CDR3 sequence: CATSEQTGAGYTF. CDR3 DNA: TGTGCCACCAGTGAACAAACAGGGGCCGGCTACACCTTC.

A single count supports this clone. The rearrangement links TRBV24-1 to TRBJ1-2; D call uncertain. Germline V gene lookup returns CDR1 KGHDR and CDR2 SFDVKD. Trimming stripped 0 bases from V and 6 bases from J, with 7 bases between. This CDR3 contains 13 residues. The CDR3 DNA reads as TGTGCCACCAGTGATTTGTCGGGGAATGGCTACACCTTC. Translating gives CATSDLSGNGYTF.

The J gene is TRBJ1-5, the V gene TRBV20-1; tentatively, D is TRBD1 (5 bases). Trimming stripped 3 bases from V and 2 bases from J, with 17 bases between. The length of the CDR3 is 16 residues. Germline CDR1 reads DFQATT; CDR2 reads SNEGSKA (reference sequence). Here the CDR3 DNA reads TGCAGTGCTAGTGACTCGGGGGGAAGGGGCAATCAGCCCCAGCATTTT. Translated, it gives CSASDSGGRGNQPQHF.

The gene calls are TRBV13 and TRBJ2-2; D perhaps matches TRBD2 (5 bases). The germline V gene encodes CDR1 PRHDT and CDR2 FYEKMQ (reference sequence). CDR3 length equals 17 residues. V was shortened by 4 bases and J by 0 bases, with 15 bases between the two germline ends. This CDR3 is CASSSPSPGTNTGELFF. CDR3 sequence (DNA): TGTGCCAGCAGCTCCCCTAGCCCCGGCACGAACACCGGGGAGCTGTTTTTT.

This sequence joins TRBV5-1 and TRBJ1-1; 7 nucleotides align to TRBD1. The CDR3 is made up of 13 amino acids. The V gene's germline CDR1 is SGHRS and CDR2 YFSETQ. V was clipped by 4 bases and J by 11 bases; unmatched bases: 11. DNA for the CDR3: TGCGCCAGCAGCAGAGGACAGGACGGTGAGGCTTTCTTT. Translated: CASSRGQDGEAFF.